Each of the 28 T cell receptor beta chains below was sequenced from the same sample in a study of T cell therapy after organ transplantation. Assay used: immunoSEQ multiplex PCR; TCRdb lists only in-frame clones, some missing. Of 45,000 to 50,000 clones listed, 94% are singletons. The antigens for these receptors are not known. The sequencing here drew on CD8+ T cells from blood, taken before autologous CMV-specific T cell therapy. The receptors originated from a human patient who had received a solid organ transplant and had CMV disease.

This chain connects TRBV4-1 to TRBJ2-1; maybe TRBD2 (6 bases). V was cut by 1 base and J by 8 bases, with 21 bases left in between. CDR1 and CDR2 from the germline V gene are MGHRA and YSYEKL. This CDR3 is 17 amino acids long. CDR3 region: CASSQGRDGRRQDEQFF. For the CDR3, the DNA is TGCGCCAGCAGCCAAGGGAGGGACGGCCGCAGGCAGGATGAGCAGTTCTTC.

The CDR3 DNA follows: TGTGCTAGTGGTTTGGTACAGACTAGTGAGTCAAAAAACATTCAGTACTTC. Amino acids: CASGLVQTSESKNIQYF. This sequence joins TRBV12-5 and TRBJ2-4, with D tentatively TRBD2 (6 bases). The CDR3 is made up of 17 amino acids. Germline-derived CDR1 and CDR2 are LGHNT and FRNRAP. V shed 0 bases and J shed 4 bases, with 16 bases lying between them.

This chain links TRBV4-2 with TRBJ2-7; D is undetermined. CDR1 and CDR2 (germline): LGHNA, YNFKEQ. Trimming cost V 0 bases and J 3 bases, with 6 bases left between them. The CDR3 loop spans 13 amino acids. The CDR3 DNA sequence: TGTGCCAGCAGCCAAGAACTCGTCTACGAGCAGTACTTC. Translated: CASSQELVYEQYF.

The chain combines TRBV6-5 with TRBJ1-1; D not certain. The V and J ends lost 6 bases and 0 bases respectively, with 14 bases between them. CDR3 size: 15 residues. Germline V gives CDR1 MNHEY, CDR2 SVGAGI. The CDR3 reads CASSPDGRMNTEAFF. The DNA for the CDR3 is TGTGCCAGCAGCCCCGACGGGAGAATGAACACTGAAGCTTTCTTT.

This rearrangement joins TRBV6-4 to TRBJ2-1; 7 bases line up with TRBD2. Germline loops: CDR1 MRHNA, CDR2 SNTAGT. This CDR3 is 14 amino acids long. The V segment lost 2 bases and the J segment 6 bases; nucleotides outside the gene matches: 4. CDR3 in amino acids: CASSDAGTTNEQFF. Written as DNA, the CDR3 is TGTGCCAGCAGTGACGCCGGGACTACCAATGAGCAGTTCTTC.

This clone is a singleton in its sample. The chain carries TRBV9 and TRBJ1-5; TRBD1 is a possible D gene (6 bases). Germline V lookup: CDR1 SGDLS, CDR2 YYNGEE. This CDR3 is built from 16 residues. V lost 4 bases to trimming and J lost 6 bases, with 20 bases between them. CDR3 loop: CASSPTDIQGGQPQHF. The CDR3 bases are TGTGCCAGCAGCCCAACGGACATACAGGGTGGTCAGCCCCAGCATTTT.

The V call is TRBV28, the J call TRBJ1-4; a possible D gene is TRBD1 (5 bases). CDR1 and CDR2 (germline): MDHEN, SYDVKM. V lost 4 bases to trimming and J lost 2 bases, with 11 bases between them. CDR3 length equals 15 residues. This chain's CDR3 is CASSWLQATNEKLFF. The CDR3 DNA is TGTGCCAGCAGTTGGTTACAGGCTACTAATGAAAAACTGTTTTTT.

This chain joins TRBV27 and TRBJ2-5; no definite D call. The CDR3 spans 14 residues. The V end lost 1 base, the J end lost 5 bases, and 11 bases lay between the germline ends. The germline CDR1 and CDR2 sequences are MNHEY and SMNVEV (reference sequence). The chain's CDR3 is CASSLYLNGETQYF. The CDR3 nucleotides are TGTGCCAGCAGTTTATATCTGAATGGCGAGACCCAGTACTTC.

The rearrangement joins TRBV6-5 to TRBJ1-1; D is uncertain. The germline V gene encodes CDR1 MNHEY and CDR2 SVGAGI. Trimming cost V 0 bases and J 2 bases, with 13 bases left between them. This CDR3 is built from 16 residues. For the CDR3, the DNA is TGTGCCAGCAGTTACTCAGGTGGTCTCCTCAACACTGAAGCTTTCTTT. This translates into CASSYSGGLLNTEAFF.

V and J are TRBV4-1 and TRBJ1-2; D is possibly TRBD1 (5 bases). The V end was cut by 0 bases, the J end by 8 bases, with 25 bases between. The length of the CDR3 is 18 residues. In germline, CDR1 is MGHRA, CDR2 YSYEKL. The CDR3 DNA reads TGCGCCAGCAGCCAAGATACGGTGGGTGGGGCGCCGCTCGGGGGCTACACCTTC. It translates to CASSQDTVGGAPLGGYTF.

The rearrangement links TRBV14 to TRBJ2-1, with unresolved D. Germline CDR1 is SGHDN and CDR2 is FVKESK. Trimming stripped 4 bases from V and 9 bases from J, with 22 bases between. The CDR3 runs 16 residues. The CDR3 nucleotides are TGTGCCAGCAGCCCGAGATGGGGTCTCGCCTCTGGTGAGCAGTTCTTC. Translated: CASSPRWGLASGEQFF.

This chain connects TRBV2 to TRBJ2-2; possible D gene TRBD1, 5 bases. The CDR3 sequence is 16 residues long. V was cut by 4 bases and J by 2 bases, with 14 bases left in between. The V gene's germline CDR1 is SNHLY and CDR2 FYNNEI. The CDR3 DNA sequence: TGTGCCAGCAGTGTTTTTCCCGACAGAAACACCGGGGAGCTGTTTTTT. It translates to CASSVFPDRNTGELFF.

The chain recombines TRBV4-1 with TRBJ1-5, with unresolved D. Between the trimmed V and J ends, which lost 4 bases and 1 base, there was a span of 11 bases. There are 15 residues in the CDR3. Germline CDR1 is MGHRA and CDR2 is YSYEKL. CDR3 bases: TGCGCCAGCAGCCGAGAACCCTGGAGCAATCAGCCCCAGCATTTT. It is translated as CASSREPWSNQPQHF.

The chain links TRBV13 to TRBJ2-5, with 8 bases identical to TRBD1. Germline V gene sequence: CDR1 PRHDT, CDR2 FYEKMQ (reference sequence). This CDR3 contains 13 residues. J was trimmed by 4 bases and V by 10 bases; bases with no gene match: 8. DNA of the CDR3: TGTGCCACCTCAGGGGGCAGGGGAGAGACCCAGTACTTC. It yields the protein CATSGGRGETQYF. The full variable domain, in which reference TRBV13 and TRBJ2-5 provide the parts outside the CDR3, is AAGVIQSPRHLIKEKRETATLKCYPIPRHDTVYWYQQGPGQDPQFLISFYEKMQSDKGSIPDRFSAQQFSDYHSELNMSSLELGDSALYFCATSGGRGETQYFGPGTRLLVL.

The rearrangement uses TRBV6-4 and TRBJ1-2; 8 positions agree with TRBD1. The germline V gene encodes CDR1 MRHNA and CDR2 SNTAGT. This CDR3 has 13 amino acids. The ends lost 4 bases at V and 10 bases at J; junction bases unmatched: 8. The CDR3 reads CASSAAGTGDYTF. Written as DNA, the CDR3 is TGTGCCAGCAGTGCCGCCGGGACAGGAGACTACACCTTC.

V usage is TRBV6-1 and J usage is TRBJ1-1; D is possibly TRBD1 (6 bases). Germline assignment: CDR1 MNHNS and CDR2 SASEGT. Deletions cut 4 bases from V and 1 base from J, with 19 bases between. This CDR3 has 17 amino acids. CDR3 residues: CASSAPGTRTKNTEAFF. CDR3 nucleotide sequence: TGTGCCAGCAGTGCCCCCGGGACAAGAACGAAGAACACTGAAGCTTTCTTT.

The V gene is TRBV15, the J gene TRBJ2-7; D tentatively reads TRBD1 or TRBD2 (5 bases each). CDR1 and CDR2 (germline): LNHNV, YYDKDF (reference sequence). The CDR3 spans 15 residues. V lost 2 bases to trimming and J lost 6 bases, with 17 bases between them. DNA of the CDR3: TGTGCCACCAGCAGACCCGGGACCCCTCGGGGCGAGCAGTACTTC. This encodes CATSRPGTPRGEQYF.

The chain has TRBV5-1 and TRBJ1-5, with TRBD1 as a possible D gene (6 bases). Germline V CDR1 and CDR2: SGHRS, YFSETQ. V was trimmed by 1 base and J by 6 bases, leaving 11 bases between them. The CDR3 has 14 residues. CDR3 bases: TGCGCCAGCAGCTTGATCGGGGGCAGTCAGCCCCAGCATTTT. It codes for CASSLIGGSQPQHF.

The J gene is TRBJ1-1, the V gene TRBV9, with a possible D match to TRBD1 (6 bases). This CDR3 is 15 amino acids long. V shed 4 bases and J shed 2 bases, with 15 bases lying between them. Germline CDR1 SGDLS, CDR2 YYNGEE. CDR3 loop: CASSSHRQANTEAFF. CDR3 nucleotide sequence: TGTGCCAGCAGCTCGCACCGACAGGCTAACACTGAAGCTTTCTTT.

V gene TRBV9 combines with J gene TRBJ2-5, with D possibly TRBD1 on 5 matching bases. The J call could be wrong; TRBJ2-7 is a better fit for the DNA end. This CDR3 is built from 13 residues. Germline V gene sequence: CDR1 SGDLS, CDR2 YYNGEE. The CDR3: CASSVGQTYEQYF. The CDR3 nucleotides are TGTGCCAGCAGCGTAGGACAGACGTACGAGCAGTACTTC.

The rearrangement links TRBV4-3 to TRBJ2-3; 9 bases fit TRBD2. This CDR3 is 16 amino acids long. V lost 0 bases, J lost 4 bases, and 5 bases stayed unmatched. Germline V gene lookup returns CDR1 LGHNA and CDR2 YSLEER. The chain's CDR3 is CASSQEPSGVSDTQYF. In DNA form, the CDR3 reads TGCGCCAGCAGCCAAGAGCCTAGCGGGGTGTCAGATACGCAGTATTTT.

The J gene is TRBJ1-6, the V gene TRBV5-8; 11 positions match TRBD1. This CDR3 is 14 amino acids long. Germline lookup yields CDR1 SGHTS and CDR2 YDEGEE. After removal of 4 bases from V and 11 bases from J, the junction contained 5 bases not matched to a gene. The CDR3 coding sequence is TGTGCCAGCAGCACGGGACAGGGGGGTACACCCCTCCACTTT. Residues: CASSTGQGGTPLHF. The full variable domain, in which reference TRBV5-8 and TRBJ1-6 provide the parts outside the CDR3, is EAGVTQSPTHLIKTRGQQATLRCSPISGHTSVYWYQQALGLGLQFLLWYDEGEERNRGNFPPRFSGRQFPNYSSELNVNALELEDSALYLCASSTGQGGTPLHFGNGTRLTVT.

The V call is TRBV27, the J call TRBJ2-7; a possible D gene is TRBD1 (6 bases). The germline gives CDR1 MNHEY, CDR2 SMNVEV (reference sequence). This CDR3 has 15 amino acids. With 6 bases removed from V and 2 bases from J, the gap between germline ends came to 17 bases. The CDR3 loop reads CASSANGGQAYEQYF. For the CDR3, the DNA is TGTGCCAGCAGCGCCAATGGGGGACAAGCCTACGAGCAGTACTTC.

The chain links TRBV7-9 to TRBJ2-1; D gene ambiguous. Germline V gene sequence: CDR1 SEHNR, CDR2 FQNEAQ (reference sequence). Trimming stripped 1 base from V and 6 bases from J, with 16 bases between. This CDR3 is built from 16 residues. The CDR3: CASSLVAGPYINEQFF. In DNA, the CDR3 is TGTGCCAGCAGCTTAGTTGCAGGCCCCTACATCAATGAGCAGTTCTTC.

This chain connects TRBV5-8 to TRBJ2-1; D is ambiguous. Looked up from germline, CDR1 is SGHTS and CDR2 is YDEGEE. There are 11 residues in the CDR3. Trimming removed 7 bases at V and 3 bases at J, with 5 bases between. DNA of the CDR3: TGTGCCAGCTCGAGCTACAATGAGCAGTTCTTC. This gives the protein CASSSYNEQFF.

For the CDR3, the DNA is TGCGCCAGCAGCCAAGATCCCGGGGTGGGAAACACCATATATTTT. Protein product: CASSQDPGVGNTIYF. The V and J genes are TRBV4-1 and TRBJ1-3; D gene uncertain. V lost 0 bases to trimming and J lost 4 bases, with 10 bases between them. Germline V CDR1 and CDR2: MGHRA, YSYEKL. The CDR3 is 15 residues long.

The chain is built from TRBV30 and TRBJ2-1, with D perhaps TRBD2 (6 bases). There are 14 residues in the CDR3. CDR1 and CDR2 (germline): GTSNPN, SVGIG (reference sequence). Trimming took off 0 bases at V and 3 bases at J, with 9 bases between the two ends. CDR3 sequence: CAWSVPGVYNEQFF. The DNA of the CDR3 is TGTGCCTGGAGTGTACCGGGGGTCTACAATGAGCAGTTCTTC.

The rearrangement uses TRBV7-9 and TRBJ2-3; D is possibly TRBD2 (6 bases). Deletions cut 5 bases from V and 6 bases from J, with 15 bases between. From germline, CDR1 is SEHNR and CDR2 FQNEAQ (reference sequence). This CDR3 contains 14 residues. The CDR3, as DNA: TGTGCCAGCAGCATCTCCGGGGAGGCGGATACGCAGTATTTT. Translated, it gives CASSISGEADTQYF.